The following is a T cell receptor (beta chain) sequence with its context. Its cognate antigen is unknown. These data originate in a study of beta chain features in type 1 diabetes. Study findings and constraints: When Type 1 diabetes patients were examined, their TCRB CDR3s proved moderately but significantly shorter in all four CD4+ subsets.

Expressed TCRB transcripts were sequenced because the isolated RNA had all been reverse transcribed beforehand. This table comes from immunoSEQ multiplex PCR, and its TCRdb copy is limited to in-frame clones, with some not included. The sample contains around 170,000 clones, roughly 10% of which appear only once. V was pared by 2 bases and J by 1 base, with 15 bases between. Germline V gene lookup returns CDR1 SGHNT and CDR2 YYREEE (reference sequence). The CDR3 has 16 amino acids. The sequence came from a woman in her 30s with type 1 diabetes. V usage is TRBV5-4 and J usage is TRBJ1-1; D gene unclear. Source material: central memory CD4+ T cells from blood. The CDR3 here is CASSFLATTRNTEAFF. The CDR3 region has the DNA TGTGCCAGCAGCTTTCTAGCGACAACACGGAACACTGAAGCTTTCTTT.